This T cell receptor (beta chain) was recorded in a study of blood T cell repertoires in COVID-19. Study-level background: Nucleic acid was either cDNA or gDNA, and it came from T cells, B-cell-depleted T cells, or PBMCs.

This clone was detected once. How the authors handled the data: Using reference gene primer amplification, nucleated cell counts were estimated. The assay was immunoSEQ multiplex PCR, and TCRdb's table has in-frame clones only and misses some. V and J calls plus clone size are reproduced from that table; the DNA served to infer D and trimming. The table shows under 150,000 clones, with 88% occurring only once. Sequenced input: peripheral blood. The sequence derives from a human donor in a cohort sampled during active COVID-19.

The CDR3 sequence is CASSTRVAGNTIYF. The CDR3 region has the DNA TGTGCCAGCAGCACCAGGGTCGCTGGAAACACCATATATTTT. V and J are TRBV3-1 (or the pseudogene TRBV3-2) and TRBJ1-3; perhaps TRBD1 as D (5 bases). Germline V gene sequence: CDR1 LGHDT, CDR2 YNNKEL (reference sequence). Trimming left V 5 bases short and J 2 bases short, with 10 bases between. The CDR3 runs to 14 residues.